The clone carrying this T cell receptor (beta chain) was observed once. Its specificity is not known. The protocol was immunoSEQ multiplex PCR, while the TCRdb copy is restricted to in-frame clones and leaves out a portion. There are roughly 30,000 clones in the sample; roughly 86% occur only once, and 28% lies in the top ten. The sample belongs to a study of OX40 agonist ivuxolimab in advanced cancers. Across the study: The drug used for patients, ivuxolimab, was an agonistic anti-OX40 (CD134) antibody. Study results and limitations: CD8+ T cells showed, on average, more clonal expansion than CD4+ cells.

The CDR3 spans 14 residues. The V and J ends lost 5 bases and 11 bases, in that order; junction bases with no gene match: 13. The germline V gene has CDR1 LNHDA and CDR2 SQIVND (reference sequence). Exclusion applied to patients with autoimmune disease history or systemic immunosuppression. This clonotype was obtained from an adult with an advanced solid tumor such as melanoma, head and neck, liver or kidney cancer. The material was CD4+ or CD8+ T cells sorted from blood, obtained in a trial of the OX40 agonist ivuxolimab. V and J are TRBV19 and TRBJ1-1, with TRBD1 matching 8 bases. The CDR3 loop reads CASSFRGQGSGAFF. The CDR3 DNA is TGTGCCAGTAGTTTCCGAGGACAGGGAAGCGGGGCTTTCTTT.